This TCR beta chain was retrieved from a study of blood T cell repertoires in COVID-19. V lost 7 bases to trimming and J lost 4 bases, with 16 bases between them. The CDR3 is 15 residues long. Germline lookup yields CDR1 ENHRY and CDR2 SYGVKD. Generated by immunoSEQ multiplex PCR, the TCRdb table keeps only in-frame clones and is missing some. The repertoire holds about 210,000 clones, 82% seen once, with approximately 12% in the top ten. The receptor was derived from a woman in her thirties or forties with acute or convalescent COVID-19. This chain links TRBV10-3 with TRBJ2-2; weak D call: TRBD2 (7 bases). Sequencing was carried out using peripheral blood. The CDR3 protein is CAIKLAGEGTGELFF. DNA of the CDR3: TGTGCCATCAAATTAGCAGGGGAGGGCACCGGGGAGCTGTTTTTT.